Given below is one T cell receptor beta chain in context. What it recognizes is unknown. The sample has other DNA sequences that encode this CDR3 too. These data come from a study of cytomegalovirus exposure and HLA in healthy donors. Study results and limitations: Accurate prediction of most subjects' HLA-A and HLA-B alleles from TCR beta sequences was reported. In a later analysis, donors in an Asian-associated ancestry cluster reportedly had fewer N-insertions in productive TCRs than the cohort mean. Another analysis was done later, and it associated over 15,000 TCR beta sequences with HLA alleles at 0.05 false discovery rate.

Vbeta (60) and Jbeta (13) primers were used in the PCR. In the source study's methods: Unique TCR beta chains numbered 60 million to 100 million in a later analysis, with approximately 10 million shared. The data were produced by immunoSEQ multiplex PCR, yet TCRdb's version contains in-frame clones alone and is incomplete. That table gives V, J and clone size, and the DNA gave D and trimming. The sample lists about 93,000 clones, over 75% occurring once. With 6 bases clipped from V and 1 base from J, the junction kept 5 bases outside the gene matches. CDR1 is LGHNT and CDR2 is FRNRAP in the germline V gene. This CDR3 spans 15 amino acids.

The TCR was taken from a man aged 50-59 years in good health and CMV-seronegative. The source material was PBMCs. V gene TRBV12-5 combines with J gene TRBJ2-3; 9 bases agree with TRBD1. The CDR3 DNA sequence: TGTGCTAGTGGCAAAACAGGGGGCGGCACAGATACGCAGTATTTT. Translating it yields CASGKTGGGTDTQYF.